This T cell receptor beta chain was recovered during a study of T cell repertoires in cytomegalovirus infection. This clonotype was recorded a few times. MiXCR, applied by TCRdb to the reads, yields one record per CDR3 protein. The sample has nearly 550,000 distinct CDR3 sequences, about 17% seen once. This CDR3 spans 15 amino acids. V gave up 1 base and J gave up 3 bases, with 12 bases separating them. The V gene's germline CDR1 is SGHAT and CDR2 FQDESV (reference sequence). The clonotype comes from a human donor in good health (CMV status not recorded). Some clones in this sample may be carry-over from other donors' samples. This chain connects TRBV11-1 to TRBJ2-5; D is tentatively TRBD1 or TRBD2 (5 bases each). The source material was CD8+ T cells from PBMCs. The CDR3 reads CASSLVQGPEETQYF. CDR3 nucleotide sequence: TGTGCCAGCAGCTTAGTTCAGGGACCGGAAGAGACCCAGTACTTC.